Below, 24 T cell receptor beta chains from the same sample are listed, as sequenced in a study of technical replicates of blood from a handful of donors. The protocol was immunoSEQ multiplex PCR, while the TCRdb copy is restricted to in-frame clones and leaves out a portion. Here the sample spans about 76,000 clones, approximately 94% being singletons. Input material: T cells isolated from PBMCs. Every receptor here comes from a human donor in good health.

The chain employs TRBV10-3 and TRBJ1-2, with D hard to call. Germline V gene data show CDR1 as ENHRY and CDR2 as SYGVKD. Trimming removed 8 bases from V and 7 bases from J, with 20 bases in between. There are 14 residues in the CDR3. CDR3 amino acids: CAILGGSGSGGYTF. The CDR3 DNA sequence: TGTGCCATCCTCGGAGGGTCCGGGAGTGGTGGCTACACCTTC.

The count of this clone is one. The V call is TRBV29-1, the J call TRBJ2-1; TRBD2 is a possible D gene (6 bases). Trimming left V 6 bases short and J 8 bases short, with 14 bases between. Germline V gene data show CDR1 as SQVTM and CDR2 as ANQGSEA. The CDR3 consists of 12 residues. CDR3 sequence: CSVDLPGDEQFF. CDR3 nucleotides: TGCAGCGTCGATCTCCCGGGGGATGAGCAGTTCTTC.

As DNA, the CDR3 is TGTGCCTGGAGCCGACAGATTTACGGCTATGGCTACACCTTC. This sequence encodes CAWSRQIYGYGYTF. This chain joins TRBV30 and TRBJ1-2, with D tentatively TRBD1 (5 bases). Trimming removed 3 bases at V and 4 bases at J, with 15 bases between. This CDR3 has 14 residues. The germline gives CDR1 GTSNPN, CDR2 SVGIG (reference sequence).

CDR3 coding DNA: TGTGCCAGCACCCCCCCTAGGGCTAGCGGACACAATGAGCAGTTCTTC. Protein sequence: CASTPPRASGHNEQFF. The chain combines TRBV2 with TRBJ2-1; 7 nucleotides align to TRBD2. In germline, CDR1 is SNHLY, CDR2 FYNNEI. The CDR3 consists of 16 residues. J lost 5 bases, V lost 7 bases, and 14 bases had no gene match.

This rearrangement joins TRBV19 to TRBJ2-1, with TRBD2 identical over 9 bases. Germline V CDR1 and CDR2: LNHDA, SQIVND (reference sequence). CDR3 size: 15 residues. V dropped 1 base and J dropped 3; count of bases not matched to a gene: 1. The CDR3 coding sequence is TGTGCCAGTAGTATAGGAGCGGGGGGCTACAATGAGCAGTTCTTC. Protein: CASSIGAGGYNEQFF.

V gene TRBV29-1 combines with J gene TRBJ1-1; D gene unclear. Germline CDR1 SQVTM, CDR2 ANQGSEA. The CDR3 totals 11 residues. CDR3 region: CIATHYTEAFF. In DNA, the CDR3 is TGCATCGCGACTCACTACACTGAAGCTTTCTTT.

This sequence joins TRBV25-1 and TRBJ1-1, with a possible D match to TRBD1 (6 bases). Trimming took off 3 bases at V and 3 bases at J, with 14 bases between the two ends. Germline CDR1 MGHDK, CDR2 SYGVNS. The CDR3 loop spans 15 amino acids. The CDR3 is CASSETGIYDTEAFF. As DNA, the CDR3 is TGTGCCAGCAGTGAGACAGGCATCTACGACACTGAAGCTTTCTTT.

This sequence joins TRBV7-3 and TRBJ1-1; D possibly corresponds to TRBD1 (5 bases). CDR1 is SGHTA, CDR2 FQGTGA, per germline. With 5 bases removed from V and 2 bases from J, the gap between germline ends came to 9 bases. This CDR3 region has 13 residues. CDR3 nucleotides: TGTGCCAGCAGCCAAGGGGTCAACACTGAAGCTTTCTTT. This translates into CASSQGVNTEAFF.

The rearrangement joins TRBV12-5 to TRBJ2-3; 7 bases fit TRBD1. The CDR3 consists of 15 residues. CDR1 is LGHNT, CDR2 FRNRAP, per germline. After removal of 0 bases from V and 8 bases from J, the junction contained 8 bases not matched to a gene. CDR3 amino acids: CASGLVADRSGTQYF. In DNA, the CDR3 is TGTGCTAGTGGTTTGGTAGCGGACAGGAGTGGTACGCAGTATTTT.

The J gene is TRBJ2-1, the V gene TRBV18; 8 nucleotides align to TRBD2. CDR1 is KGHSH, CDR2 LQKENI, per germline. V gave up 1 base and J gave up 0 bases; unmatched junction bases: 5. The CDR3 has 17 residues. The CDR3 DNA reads TGTGCCAGCTCACCACGTACCAGCGGGAGCTCCTACAATGAGCAGTTCTTC. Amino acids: CASSPRTSGSSYNEQFF.

The CDR3 DNA follows: TGCGCCAGCAGCCAAGGGACAGCCTATGGCTACACCTTC. This sequence encodes CASSQGTAYGYTF. The chain carries TRBV4-1 and TRBJ1-2, with D maybe TRBD1 (6 bases). The CDR3 totals 13 residues. Germline-derived CDR1 and CDR2 are MGHRA and YSYEKL. Trimming took 1 base from V and 4 from J, leaving 7 bases between them.

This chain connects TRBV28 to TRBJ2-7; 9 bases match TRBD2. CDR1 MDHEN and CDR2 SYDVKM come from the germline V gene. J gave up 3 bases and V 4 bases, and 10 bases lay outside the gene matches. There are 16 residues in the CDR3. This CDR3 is CASSSPPQREDYEQYF. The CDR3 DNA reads TGTGCCAGCAGTTCCCCCCCGCAGCGGGAGGACTACGAGCAGTACTTC.

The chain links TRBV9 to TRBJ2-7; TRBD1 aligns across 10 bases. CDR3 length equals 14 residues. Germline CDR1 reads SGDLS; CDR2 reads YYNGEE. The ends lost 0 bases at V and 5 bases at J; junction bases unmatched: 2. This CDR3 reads CASSVDGTGDEQYF. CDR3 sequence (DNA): TGTGCCAGCAGCGTAGATGGGACAGGGGACGAGCAGTACTTC.

The CDR3 DNA is TGTGCCAGCAGCCATTCCGGGACTAGGGACGGGGAGCTGTTTTTT. Residues: CASSHSGTRDGELFF. The genes are TRBV4-2 and TRBJ2-2; 8 nucleotides match TRBD2. CDR3 size: 15 residues. Germline V gene data show CDR1 as LGHNA and CDR2 as YNFKEQ. Losses at the gene ends were 3 bases for V and 7 bases for J; bases not matched to a gene: 7.

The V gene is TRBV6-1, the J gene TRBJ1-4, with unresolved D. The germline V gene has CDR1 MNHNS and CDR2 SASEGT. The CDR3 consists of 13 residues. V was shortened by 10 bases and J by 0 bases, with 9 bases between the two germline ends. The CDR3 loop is CATSVTTNEKLFF. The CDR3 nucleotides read TGTGCCACCTCAGTTACAACTAATGAAAAACTGTTTTTT.

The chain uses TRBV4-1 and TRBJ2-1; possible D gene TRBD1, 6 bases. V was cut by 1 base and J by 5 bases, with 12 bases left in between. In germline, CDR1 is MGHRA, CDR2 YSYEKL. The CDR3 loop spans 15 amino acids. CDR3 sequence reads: CASSQGQGSNNEQFF. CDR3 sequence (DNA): TGCGCCAGCAGCCAAGGCCAGGGGAGTAACAATGAGCAGTTCTTC.

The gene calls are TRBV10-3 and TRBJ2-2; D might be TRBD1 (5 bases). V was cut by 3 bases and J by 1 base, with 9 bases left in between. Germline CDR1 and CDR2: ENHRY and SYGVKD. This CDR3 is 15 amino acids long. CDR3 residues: CAISDGDRNTGELFF. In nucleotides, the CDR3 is TGTGCCATCAGTGATGGCGACAGGAACACCGGGGAGCTGTTTTTT.

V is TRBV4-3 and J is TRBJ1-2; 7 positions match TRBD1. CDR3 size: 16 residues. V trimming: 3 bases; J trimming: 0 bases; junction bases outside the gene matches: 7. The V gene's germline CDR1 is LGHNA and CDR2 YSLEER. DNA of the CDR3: TGCGCCAGCAGCCATCCCATGGGACAGCCTAACTATGGCTACACCTTC. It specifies CASSHPMGQPNYGYTF.

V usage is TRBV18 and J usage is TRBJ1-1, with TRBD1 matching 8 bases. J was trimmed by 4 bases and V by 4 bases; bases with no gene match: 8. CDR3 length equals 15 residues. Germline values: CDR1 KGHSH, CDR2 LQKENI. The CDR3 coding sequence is TGTGCCAGCTCACTCTCCTCTACAGGGGGCACTGAAGCTTTCTTT. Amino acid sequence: CASSLSSTGGTEAFF.

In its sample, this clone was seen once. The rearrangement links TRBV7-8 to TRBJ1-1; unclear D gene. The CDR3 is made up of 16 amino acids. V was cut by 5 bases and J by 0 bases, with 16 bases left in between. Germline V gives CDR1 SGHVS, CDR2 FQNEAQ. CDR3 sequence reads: CASSPRYSGMNTEAFF. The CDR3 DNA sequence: TGTGCCAGCAGCCCTCGGTACAGCGGAATGAACACTGAAGCTTTCTTT.

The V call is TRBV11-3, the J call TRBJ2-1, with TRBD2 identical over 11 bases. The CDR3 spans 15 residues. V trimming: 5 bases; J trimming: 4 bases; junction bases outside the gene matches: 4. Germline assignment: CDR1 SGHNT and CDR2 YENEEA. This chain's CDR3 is CASSPRTSGYNEQFF. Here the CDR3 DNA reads TGTGCCAGCAGCCCTCGGACTAGCGGGTACAATGAGCAGTTCTTC.

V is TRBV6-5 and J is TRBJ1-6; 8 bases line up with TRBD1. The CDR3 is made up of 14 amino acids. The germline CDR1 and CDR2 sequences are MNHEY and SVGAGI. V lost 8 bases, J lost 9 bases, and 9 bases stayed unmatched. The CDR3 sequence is CASLPTGASSPLHF. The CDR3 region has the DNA TGTGCCAGCCTTCCGACAGGGGCTAGTTCACCCCTCCACTTT.

CDR3 sequence reads: CATTSGTSGTDTQYF. Here the CDR3 DNA reads TGTGCCACTACGTCAGGGACTAGCGGTACAGATACGCAGTATTTT. J is TRBJ2-3 and V is TRBV10-3; 11 bases fit TRBD2. Per the germline V gene, CDR1 is ENHRY and CDR2 is SYGVKD. The CDR3 contains 15 residues. Germline trimming cut 10 bases from V and 3 bases from J; bases unmatched to any gene: 9.

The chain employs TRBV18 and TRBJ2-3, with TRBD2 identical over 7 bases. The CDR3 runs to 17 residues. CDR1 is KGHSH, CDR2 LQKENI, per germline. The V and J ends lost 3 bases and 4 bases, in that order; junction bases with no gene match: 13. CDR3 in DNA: TGTGCCAGCTCACCGAGGGAGGGGACGATGTATCCAGATACGCAGTATTTT. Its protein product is CASSPREGTMYPDTQYF.